What follows is one T cell receptor (beta chain) and its context. This specimen belongs to a study of cytomegalovirus exposure and HLA in healthy donors. 13 Jbeta primers and 60 Vbeta primers were used for the PCR. Data came from immunoSEQ multiplex PCR; TCRdb stores just in-frame clones and leaves some out. The sample lists 190,000 or so clones, around 83% occurring once. The specimen sequenced was PBMCs. This clonotype originated in a woman aged 50 to 60 in good health and CMV-seropositive.

The CDR3: CAISPKSSGANVLTF. In DNA, the CDR3 is TGTGCCATCAGTCCTAAAAGCTCTGGGGCCAACGTCCTGACTTTC. The chain uses TRBV10-3 and TRBJ2-6, with D hard to call. The CDR3 is 15 amino acids. Trimming took 5 bases from V and 0 from J, leaving 8 bases between them. CDR1 and CDR2 from the germline V gene are ENHRY and SYGVKD.